These T cell receptor beta chains were read from a single sample in a study of blood T cell repertoires in COVID-19. Sequencing used immunoSEQ multiplex PCR; TCRdb keeps in-frame clones, though not all of them. The sample lists some 160,000 clones; about four fifths were seen once. The sequenced sample was peripheral blood. These receptors all stem from a woman over 75 with acute or convalescent COVID-19. Each CDR3 is given with its conserved first and last residue. Each record gives: clone size, J gene, V gene, D gene, CDR3 protein, CDR3 DNA. The D gene is left open where the match is weak. Size tells how often a clone was seen (once, few, many) or the class of an expanded clone, and some rows leave it out.

clone_size: once; j_call: TRBJ2-1; v_call: TRBV19; d_call: TRBD1; cdr3_aa: CASSALRPTGTGWNEQFF; cdr3_nt: TGTGCCAGTAGTGCCCTCCGCCCAACCGGGACAGGGTGGAATGAGCAGTTCTTC
clone_size: NA; j_call: TRBJ1-1; v_call: TRBV10-3; d_call: NA; cdr3_aa: CAIRDSNTEAFF; cdr3_nt: TGTGCCATCAGGGACAGTAACACTGAAGCTTTCTTT
clone_size: NA; j_call: TRBJ1-4; v_call: TRBV7-9; d_call: TRBD1; cdr3_aa: CASSKRTGTGYLNEKLFF; cdr3_nt: TGTGCCAGCAGTAAAAGAACCGGGACAGGGTACTTAAATGAAAAACTGTTTTTT
clone_size: few; j_call: TRBJ2-7; v_call: TRBV4-3; d_call: NA; cdr3_aa: CASSQDRQGYEQYF; cdr3_nt: TGCGCCAGCAGCCAAGATCGCCAGGGGTACGAGCAGTACTTC
clone_size: NA; j_call: TRBJ2-3; v_call: TRBV7-6; d_call: NA; cdr3_aa: CASSPTGLSTDTQYF; cdr3_nt: TGTGCCAGCAGCCCCACGGGACTCAGCACAGATACGCAGTATTTT
clone_size: NA; j_call: TRBJ2-7; v_call: TRBV6-1; d_call: TRBD2; cdr3_aa: CASSEFQGLRGLAAYEQYF; cdr3_nt: TGTGCCAGCAGTGAATTCCAGGGGCTGAGGGGACTAGCGGCCTACGAGCAGTACTTC
clone_size: once; j_call: TRBJ2-6; v_call: TRBV7-2; d_call: NA; cdr3_aa: CASSRESSGANVLTF; cdr3_nt: TGTGCCAGCAGCCGCGAAAGCTCTGGGGCCAACGTCCTGACTTTC
clone_size: NA; j_call: TRBJ2-5; v_call: TRBV4-3; d_call: NA; cdr3_aa: CASSQDAGQSPTETQYF; cdr3_nt: TGCGCCAGCAGCCAAGATGCAGGTCAAAGCCCCACGGAGACCCAGTACTTC
clone_size: NA; j_call: TRBJ2-3; v_call: TRBV6-4; d_call: TRBD2; cdr3_aa: CASSVAGAGTDTQYF; cdr3_nt: TGTGCCAGCAGTGTTGCGGGAGCGGGCACAGATACGCAGTATTTT
clone_size: few; j_call: TRBJ1-1; v_call: TRBV20-1; d_call: NA; cdr3_aa: CSASGDGRAFF; cdr3_nt: TGCAGTGCTAGTGGGGACGGGAGAGCTTTCTTT
clone_size: NA; j_call: TRBJ1-5; v_call: TRBV18; d_call: TRBD1; cdr3_aa: CASSPGTGVGQPQHF; cdr3_nt: TGTGCCAGCTCACCAGGGACAGGGGTCGGTCAGCCCCAGCATTTT
clone_size: NA; j_call: TRBJ2-1; v_call: TRBV5-1; d_call: NA; cdr3_aa: CASSLAAREGNEQFF; cdr3_nt: TGCGCCAGCAGCTTGGCCGCACGGGAAGGGAATGAGCAGTTCTTC
clone_size: NA; j_call: TRBJ2-5; v_call: TRBV24-1; d_call: NA; cdr3_aa: CATTPTGEETQYF; cdr3_nt: TGTGCCACCACGCCGACGGGGGAAGAGACCCAGTACTTC
clone_size: NA; j_call: TRBJ1-6; v_call: TRBV2; d_call: NA; cdr3_aa: CASSERGADNSPLHF; cdr3_nt: TGTGCCAGCAGTGAAAGGGGCGCCGATAATTCACCCCTCCACTTT
clone_size: NA; j_call: TRBJ1-1; v_call: TRBV27; d_call: NA; cdr3_aa: CASSVQGNTEAFF; cdr3_nt: TGTGCCAGCAGTGTCCAGGGAAACACTGAAGCTTTCTTT
clone_size: NA; j_call: TRBJ2-2; v_call: TRBV19; d_call: TRBD1; cdr3_aa: CASSRYGTDNTGELFF; cdr3_nt: TGTGCCAGTAGTAGATATGGGACAGATAACACCGGGGAGCTGTTTTTT
clone_size: NA; j_call: TRBJ1-5; v_call: TRBV7-2; d_call: NA; cdr3_aa: CASSLSPGDQPQHF; cdr3_nt: TGTGCCAGCAGCTTATCTCCGGGGGATCAGCCCCAGCATTTT
clone_size: NA; j_call: TRBJ1-1; v_call: TRBV5-1; d_call: NA; cdr3_aa: CASRGGLNTEAFF; cdr3_nt: TGCGCCAGCAGAGGTGGGCTGAACACTGAAGCTTTCTTT
clone_size: NA; j_call: TRBJ2-7; v_call: TRBV11-2; d_call: NA; cdr3_aa: CASSGTASSYEQYF; cdr3_nt: TGTGCCAGCAGCGGGACTGCCAGCTCCTACGAGCAGTACTTC
clone_size: NA; j_call: TRBJ1-1; v_call: TRBV7-8; d_call: TRBD1; cdr3_aa: CASSDGQGITEAFF; cdr3_nt: TGTGCCAGCAGCGACGGACAGGGGATCACTGAAGCTTTCTTT
clone_size: NA; j_call: TRBJ1-2; v_call: TRBV7-9; d_call: NA; cdr3_aa: CASSTPRGNGYTF; cdr3_nt: TGTGCCAGCAGCACCCCCAGGGGTAATGGCTACACCTTC
clone_size: NA; j_call: TRBJ1-2; v_call: TRBV4-3; d_call: NA; cdr3_aa: CASSHRGAGGYTF; cdr3_nt: TGCGCCAGCAGCCATCGGGGGGCAGGAGGCTACACCTTC
clone_size: NA; j_call: TRBJ1-4; v_call: TRBV2; d_call: TRBD1; cdr3_aa: CASSERTGFNEKLFF; cdr3_nt: TGTGCCAGCAGTGAAAGGACAGGTTTTAATGAAAAACTGTTTTTT
clone_size: once; j_call: TRBJ1-1; v_call: TRBV5-8; d_call: NA; cdr3_aa: CASIPWGQGQRNTEAFF; cdr3_nt: TGTGCCAGCATCCCGTGGGGGCAGGGGCAGAGGAACACTGAAGCTTTCTTT
clone_size: NA; j_call: TRBJ2-7; v_call: TRBV2; d_call: NA; cdr3_aa: CARTFQRSEQYF; cdr3_nt: TGTGCCAGAACCTTTCAGCGGTCCGAGCAGTACTTC
clone_size: NA; j_call: TRBJ2-7; v_call: TRBV30; d_call: TRBD1; cdr3_aa: CAWSPPPGTGKEQYF; cdr3_nt: TGTGCCTGGAGCCCCCCTCCCGGGACAGGAAAAGAGCAGTACTTC
clone_size: NA; j_call: TRBJ2-1; v_call: TRBV7-9; d_call: TRBD2; cdr3_aa: CASSAPGLASYNEQFF; cdr3_nt: TGTGCCAGCAGCGCACCGGGACTAGCGTCCTACAATGAGCAGTTCTTC
clone_size: NA; j_call: TRBJ2-3; v_call: TRBV7-6; d_call: NA; cdr3_aa: CASSLGQAPNTDTQYF; cdr3_nt: TGTGCCAGCAGCTTAGGACAGGCCCCGAACACAGATACGCAGTATTTT
clone_size: NA; j_call: TRBJ1-4; v_call: TRBV19; d_call: NA; cdr3_aa: CASSIQGTNEKLFF; cdr3_nt: TGTGCCAGTAGTATCCAGGGAACTAATGAAAAACTGTTTTTT
clone_size: NA; j_call: TRBJ2-1; v_call: TRBV27; d_call: NA; cdr3_aa: CASSFTGNEQFF; cdr3_nt: TGTGCCAGCAGTTTTACGGGAAATGAGCAGTTCTTC
clone_size: NA; j_call: TRBJ1-1; v_call: TRBV14; d_call: TRBD1; cdr3_aa: CASSPRTGGNTEAFF; cdr3_nt: TGTGCCAGCAGCCCTAGAACAGGGGGTAACACTGAAGCTTTCTTT
clone_size: once; j_call: TRBJ1-6; v_call: TRBV10-3; d_call: TRBD1; cdr3_aa: CAICPGQTNSPLHF; cdr3_nt: TGTGCCATCTGCCCGGGACAGACTAATTCACCCCTCCACTTT
clone_size: NA; j_call: TRBJ1-2; v_call: TRBV5-4; d_call: TRBD1; cdr3_aa: CASSPRTGHNYGYTF; cdr3_nt: TGTGCCAGCAGCCCTAGGACAGGGCATAACTATGGCTACACCTTC
clone_size: once; j_call: TRBJ2-3; v_call: TRBV4-3; d_call: TRBD2; cdr3_aa: CASSQEPQLAGVNTQYF; cdr3_nt: TGCGCCAGCAGCCAAGAACCCCAACTAGCGGGGGTTAATACGCAGTATTTT
clone_size: NA; j_call: TRBJ2-7; v_call: TRBV30; d_call: NA; cdr3_aa: CAWRTFYEQYF; cdr3_nt: TGTGCCTGGAGGACTTTCTACGAGCAGTACTTC
clone_size: once; j_call: TRBJ1-1; v_call: TRBV6-5; d_call: NA; cdr3_aa: CASVSRNTEAFF; cdr3_nt: TGTGCCAGCGTTTCGAGGAACACTGAAGCTTTCTTT
clone_size: NA; j_call: TRBJ2-7; v_call: TRBV6-5; d_call: NA; cdr3_aa: CASRADSQLLYF; cdr3_nt: TGTGCCAGCAGGGCGGACAGTCAGCTTCTGTACTTC
clone_size: NA; j_call: TRBJ1-3; v_call: TRBV29-1; d_call: NA; cdr3_aa: CSVEEPANTIYF; cdr3_nt: TGCAGCGTTGAAGAGCCCGCGAACACCATATATTTT
clone_size: NA; j_call: TRBJ2-7; v_call: TRBV4-2; d_call: TRBD2; cdr3_aa: CASSQERVGRGGTYEQYF; cdr3_nt: TGTGCCAGCAGCCAAGAAAGAGTTGGGCGGGGGGGAACCTACGAGCAGTACTTC
clone_size: NA; j_call: TRBJ1-5; v_call: TRBV6-6; d_call: NA; cdr3_aa: CASSPRTGDSNQPQHF; cdr3_nt: TGTGCCAGCAGTCCTAGGACGGGAGATAGCAATCAGCCCCAGCATTTT
clone_size: NA; j_call: TRBJ1-4; v_call: TRBV6-5; d_call: TRBD1; cdr3_aa: CASRDGQGNEKLFF; cdr3_nt: TGTGCCAGCAGGGACGGACAGGGTAATGAAAAACTGTTTTTT
clone_size: NA; j_call: TRBJ1-1; v_call: TRBV30; d_call: NA; cdr3_aa: CAWSVLLGGTEAFF; cdr3_nt: TGTGCCTGGAGTGTTCTCCTCGGGGGGACTGAAGCTTTCTTT
clone_size: NA; j_call: TRBJ1-2; v_call: TRBV19; d_call: NA; cdr3_aa: CASSSPPGARGYGYTF; cdr3_nt: TGTGCCAGTAGTTCGCCCCCCGGGGCGCGGGGCTATGGCTACACCTTC
clone_size: NA; j_call: TRBJ1-4; v_call: TRBV5-1; d_call: NA; cdr3_aa: CASSHLRERGEKLFF; cdr3_nt: TGCGCCAGCAGCCATCTAAGGGAACGGGGTGAAAAACTGTTTTTT
clone_size: NA; j_call: TRBJ1-5; v_call: TRBV4-3; d_call: NA; cdr3_aa: CASSQDRVQPQHF; cdr3_nt: TGCGCCAGCAGCCAAGATCGGGTTCAGCCCCAGCATTTT
clone_size: NA; j_call: TRBJ1-4; v_call: TRBV7-2; d_call: NA; cdr3_aa: CASSSRSGGANEKLFF; cdr3_nt: TGTGCCAGCAGCTCCCGTTCCGGGGGGGCCAATGAAAAACTGTTTTTT
clone_size: NA; j_call: TRBJ2-3; v_call: TRBV9; d_call: NA; cdr3_aa: CASSVTAVRTDTQYF; cdr3_nt: TGTGCCAGCAGCGTAACGGCGGTCCGCACAGATACGCAGTATTTT
clone_size: NA; j_call: TRBJ2-2; v_call: TRBV5-1; d_call: NA; cdr3_aa: CASSREGNTGELFF; cdr3_nt: TGCGCCAGCAGTCGAGAGGGGAACACCGGGGAGCTGTTTTTT
clone_size: NA; j_call: TRBJ2-5; v_call: TRBV29-1; d_call: NA; cdr3_aa: CSVRNRAQETQYF; cdr3_nt: TGCAGCGTTCGGAACAGGGCTCAAGAGACCCAGTACTTC
clone_size: NA; j_call: TRBJ1-4; v_call: TRBV10-1; d_call: TRBD1; cdr3_aa: CASWGMDRSNEKLFF; cdr3_nt: TGCGCCAGCTGGGGCATGGACAGGTCGAATGAAAAACTGTTTTTT